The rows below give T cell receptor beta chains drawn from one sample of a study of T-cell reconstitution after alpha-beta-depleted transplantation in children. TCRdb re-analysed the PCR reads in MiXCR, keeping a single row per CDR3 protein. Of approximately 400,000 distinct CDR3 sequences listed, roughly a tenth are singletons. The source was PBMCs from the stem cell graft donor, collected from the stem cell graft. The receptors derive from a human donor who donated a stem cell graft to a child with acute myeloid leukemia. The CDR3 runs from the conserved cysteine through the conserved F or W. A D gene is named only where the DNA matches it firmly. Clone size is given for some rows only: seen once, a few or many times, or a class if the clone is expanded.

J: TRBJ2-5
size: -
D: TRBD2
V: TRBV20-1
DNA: TGCAGTGCCGGGACTAGCGGGGGGGAGACCCAGTACTTC
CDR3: CSAGTSGGETQYF

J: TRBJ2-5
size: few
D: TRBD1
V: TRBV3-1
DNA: TGTGCCAGCAGCCGAACAGGACAGGTGTACCAAGAGACCCAGTACTTC
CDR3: CASSRTGQVYQETQYF

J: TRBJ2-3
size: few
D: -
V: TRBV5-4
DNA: TGTGCCAGCAGCTCCCCGACAGGCCCTAGCACAGATACGCAGTATTTT
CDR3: CASSSPTGPSTDTQYF

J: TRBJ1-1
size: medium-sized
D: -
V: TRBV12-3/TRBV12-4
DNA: TGTGCCAGCAGTATAGGGCCAGCCACTGAAGCTTTCTTT
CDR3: CASSIGPATEAFF

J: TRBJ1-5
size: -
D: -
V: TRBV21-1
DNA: TGTGCCAGCAGCAAATATCATGGGTATAGCAATCAGCCCCAGCATTTT
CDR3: CASSKYHGYSNQPQHF

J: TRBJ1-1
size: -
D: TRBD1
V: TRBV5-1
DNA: TGCGCCAGCAGCAAGGGACAGGGGGCGAGTGAAGCTTTCTTT
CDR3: CASSKGQGASEAFF

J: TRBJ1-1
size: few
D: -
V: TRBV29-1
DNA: TGCAGCGTTGAAAGGGGCGCGGGAGCTTTCTTT
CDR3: CSVERGAGAFF

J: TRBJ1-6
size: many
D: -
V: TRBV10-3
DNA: TGTGCCATCAGACAGGACTATAATTCACCCCTCCACTTT
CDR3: CAIRQDYNSPLHF

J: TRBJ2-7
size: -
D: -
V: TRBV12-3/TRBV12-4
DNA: TGTGCCAGCAGTTGGGGCGTTGCTAGCACTAACGAGCAGTACTTC
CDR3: CASSWGVASTNEQYF

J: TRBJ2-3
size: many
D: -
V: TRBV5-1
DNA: TGTGCCAGCAGCTTAGCTTCGGATACGCAGTATTTT
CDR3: CASSLASDTQYF

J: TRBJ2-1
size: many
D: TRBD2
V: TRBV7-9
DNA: TGTGCCAGCAGCCCAAGGGCTAGCGGGAGGGCCCACAATGAGCAGTTCTTC
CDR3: CASSPRASGRAHNEQFF

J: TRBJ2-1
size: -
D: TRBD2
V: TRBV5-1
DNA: TGCGCCAGCAGCACGGCCTTGGGCGGGGGGGCTGGTAATGAGCAGTTCTTC
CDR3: CASSTALGGGAGNEQFF

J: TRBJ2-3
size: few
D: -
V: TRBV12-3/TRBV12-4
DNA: TGTGCCAGCAGTTTGGTCCAGCTCACAGATACGCAGTATTTT
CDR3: CASSLVQLTDTQYF

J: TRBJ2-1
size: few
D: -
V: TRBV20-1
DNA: TGCAGTGCTAGACCTCAAAGGCAGGGAAGGCGGTACAATGAGCAGTTCTTC
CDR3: CSARPQRQGRRYNEQFF

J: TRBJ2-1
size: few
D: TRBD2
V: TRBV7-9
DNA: TGTGCCAGCAGCGCAGAGGGGAGCGGGAGGTCCTACAATGAGCAGTTCTTC
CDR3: CASSAEGSGRSYNEQFF

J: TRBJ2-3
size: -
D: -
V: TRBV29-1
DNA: TGCAGCGTTGCAAGGATCCCTGTTGGTAACACAGATACGCAGTATTTT
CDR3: CSVARIPVGNTDTQYF

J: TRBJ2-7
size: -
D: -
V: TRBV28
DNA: TGTGCCAGCAGTTTAGTAGTGGAGCTAACCGATCGCTACGAGCAGTACTTC
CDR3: CASSLVVELTDRYEQYF

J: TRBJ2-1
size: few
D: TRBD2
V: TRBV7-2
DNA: TGTGCCAGCAGCTTAGTGTCTAGCGGGAGCTATGAGCAGTTCTTC
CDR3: CASSLVSSGSYEQFF

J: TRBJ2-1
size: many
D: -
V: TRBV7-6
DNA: TGTGCCAGCAGCTTAGCTCTAAATGAGCAGTTCTTC
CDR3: CASSLALNEQFF

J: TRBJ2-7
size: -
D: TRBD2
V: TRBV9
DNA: TGTGCCAGCAGCGCGGGACTAGCGGAGACCTACGAGCAGTACTTC
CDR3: CASSAGLAETYEQYF

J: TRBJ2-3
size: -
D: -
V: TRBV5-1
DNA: TGCGCCAGCAGCTTGTCAGGGGCCCGCACAGATACGCAGTATTTT
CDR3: CASSLSGARTDTQYF

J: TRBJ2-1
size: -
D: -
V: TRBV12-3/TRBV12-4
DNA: TGTGCCAGCAGTTTTAAGGCAAGTGAGCAGTTCTTC
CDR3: CASSFKASEQFF

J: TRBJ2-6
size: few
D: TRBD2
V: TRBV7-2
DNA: TGTGCCAGCAGCTTCGGGGGGTATGGGGCCAACGTCCTGACTTTC
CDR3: CASSFGGYGANVLTF

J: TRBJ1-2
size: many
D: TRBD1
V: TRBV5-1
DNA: TGCGCCAGCAGCCTAAGACAGGGGTCGTCTGGCTACACCTTC
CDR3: CASSLRQGSSGYTF

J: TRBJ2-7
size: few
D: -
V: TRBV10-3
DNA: TGTGCCATCAGGGACTCTTATTACGAGCAGTACTTC
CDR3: CAIRDSYYEQYF

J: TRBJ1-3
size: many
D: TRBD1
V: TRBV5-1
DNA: TGCGCCAGCAGCCGAGACGGACAGGGCCCTGGAAACACCATATATTTT
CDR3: CASSRDGQGPGNTIYF

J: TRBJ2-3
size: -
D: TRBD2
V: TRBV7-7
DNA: TGTGCTAGCAGCTCCTATAGCGGGACCCGGGGAGATACGCAGTATTTT
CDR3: CASSSYSGTRGDTQYF

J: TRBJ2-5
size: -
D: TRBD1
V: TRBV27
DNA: TGTGCCAGCAGTTTATCGGGGAGACAGGGGGCGGAGACCCAGTACTTC
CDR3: CASSLSGRQGAETQYF

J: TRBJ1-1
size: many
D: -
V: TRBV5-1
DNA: TGCGCCAGCAGCAGGGGGACGAACACTGAAGCTTTCTTT
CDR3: CASSRGTNTEAFF

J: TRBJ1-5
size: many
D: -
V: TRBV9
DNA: TGTGCCAGCAATGCCGGACAGCCCAATCAGCCCCAGCATTTT
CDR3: CASNAGQPNQPQHF

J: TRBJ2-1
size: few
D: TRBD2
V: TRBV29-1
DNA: TGCAGCGTTGTTGTTGTGGGACTAGAAAGAGTTGATGAGCAGTTCTTC
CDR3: CSVVVVGLERVDEQFF

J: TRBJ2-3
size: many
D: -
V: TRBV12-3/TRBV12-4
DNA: TGTGCCAGCAGCCTGGACGGATATACGCAGTATTTT
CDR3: CASSLDGYTQYF

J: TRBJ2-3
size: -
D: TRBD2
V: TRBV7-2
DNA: TGTGCCAGCAGCCCGAGTCTAGGGACTAGCGGGAGTAGGAATTTT
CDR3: CASSPSLGTSGSRNF

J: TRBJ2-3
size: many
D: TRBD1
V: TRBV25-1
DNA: TGTGCCAGCAGTGAAAAATCTGGGACAGGGAAAGGAGGAGATACGCAGTATTTT
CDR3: CASSEKSGTGKGGDTQYF

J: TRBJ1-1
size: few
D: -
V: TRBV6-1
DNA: TGTGCCAGCACCTGGACGGCCACTGAAGCTTTCTTT
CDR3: CASTWTATEAFF

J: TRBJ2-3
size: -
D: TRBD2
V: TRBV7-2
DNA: TGTGCCAGCAGCCCCGGACTAGGGAGCACAGATACGCAGTATTTT
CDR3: CASSPGLGSTDTQYF

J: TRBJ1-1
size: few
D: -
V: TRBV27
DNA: TGTGCCAGCAGTTTATCCCAGGGAGACCTCCAGAACACTGAAGCTTTCTTT
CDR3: CASSLSQGDLQNTEAFF

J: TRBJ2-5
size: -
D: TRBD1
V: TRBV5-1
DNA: TGCGCCAGCAGGCCTGGACCTTCCCCGGGACAGGGAGTCCAAGAGACCCAGTACTTC
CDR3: CASRPGPSPGQGVQETQYF

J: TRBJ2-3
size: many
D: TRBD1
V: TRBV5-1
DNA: TGTGCCAGCAGCTCACAGGGGGATACGCAGTATTTT
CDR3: CASSSQGDTQYF

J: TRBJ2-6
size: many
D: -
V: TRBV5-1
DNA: TGCGCCAGCACCTCTATAGTTGCGGTCTCTGGGGCCAACGTCCTGACTTTC
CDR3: CASTSIVAVSGANVLTF

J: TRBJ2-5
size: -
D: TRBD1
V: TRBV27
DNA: TGTGCCAGCAGTCGGGGGGACAGGGGGTCGGAGACCCAGTACTTC
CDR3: CASSRGDRGSETQYF

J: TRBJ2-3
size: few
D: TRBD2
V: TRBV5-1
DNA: TGCGCCAGCCGGACTAGCGGGACAGATACGCAGTATTTT
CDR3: CASRTSGTDTQYF

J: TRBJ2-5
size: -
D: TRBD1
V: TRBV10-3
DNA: TGTGCCATCAGTGCCGGGACAGAAGAGACCCAGTACTTC
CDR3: CAISAGTEETQYF

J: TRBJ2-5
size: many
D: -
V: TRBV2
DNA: TGTGCCAGCAGAGGTTTTGGGGCCCCAGAGACCCAGTACTTC
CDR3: CASRGFGAPETQYF

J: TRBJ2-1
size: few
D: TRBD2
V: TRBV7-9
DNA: TGTGCCAGCAGCTTAGCGCCTGGGCGGGGGGCCTACAATGAGCAGTTCTTC
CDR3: CASSLAPGRGAYNEQFF

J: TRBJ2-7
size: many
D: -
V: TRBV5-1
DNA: TGCGCCAGCAGCTTGGTTACTACCTACGAGCAGTACTTC
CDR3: CASSLVTTYEQYF

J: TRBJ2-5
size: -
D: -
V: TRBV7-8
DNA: TGTGCCAGCAGCCCTCGGAGGGACCCGGGAGAGACCCAGTACTTC
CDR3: CASSPRRDPGETQYF

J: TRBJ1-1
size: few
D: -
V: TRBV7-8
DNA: TGTGCCAGCAGCTTAGGAGGAATCCTGGGCACTGAAGCTTTCTTT
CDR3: CASSLGGILGTEAFF

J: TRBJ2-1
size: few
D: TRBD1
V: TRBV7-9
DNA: TGTGCCAGCAGCAAACAGGGGGCGGACCACAATGAGCAGTTCTTC
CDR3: CASSKQGADHNEQFF

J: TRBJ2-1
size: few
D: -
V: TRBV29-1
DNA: TGCAGCGTTTCCAGGGCCCTCTCCTACAATGAGCAGTTCTTC
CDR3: CSVSRALSYNEQFF

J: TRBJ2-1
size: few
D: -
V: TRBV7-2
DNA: TGTGCCAGTCGCCGGGACTCTTCCTACAATGAGCAGTTCTTC
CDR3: CASRRDSSYNEQFF

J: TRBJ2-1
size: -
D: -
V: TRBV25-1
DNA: TGTGCCAGCAGTGAATACCGGCGGGGTGAGCAGTTCTTC
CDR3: CASSEYRRGEQFF

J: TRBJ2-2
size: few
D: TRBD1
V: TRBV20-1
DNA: TGCAGTGCGCCAGGGGGCCCTCGGACCGGGGAGCTGTTTTTT
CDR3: CSAPGGPRTGELFF

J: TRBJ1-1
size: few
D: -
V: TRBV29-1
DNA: TGCAGCGTTGCCAGAAACACTGAAGCTTTCTTT
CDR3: CSVARNTEAFF

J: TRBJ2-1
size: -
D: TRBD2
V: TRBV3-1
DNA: TGTGCCAGCAGCCCCCCGGGAGGACCAAACAATGAGCAGTTCTTC
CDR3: CASSPPGGPNNEQFF

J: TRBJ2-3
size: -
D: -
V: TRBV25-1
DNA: TGTGCCAGCGCCCGGTCTCCGGAGGGTAGCACAGATACGCAGTATTTT
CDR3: CASARSPEGSTDTQYF

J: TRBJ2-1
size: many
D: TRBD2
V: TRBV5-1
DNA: TGTGCCAGCAGCTCGGGAGGCGGGTACAATGAGCAGTTCTTC
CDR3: CASSSGGGYNEQFF

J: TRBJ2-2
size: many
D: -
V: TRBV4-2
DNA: TGTGCCAGCAGCCAAGGTTTGGTGGACACCGGGGAGCTGTTTTTT
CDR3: CASSQGLVDTGELFF

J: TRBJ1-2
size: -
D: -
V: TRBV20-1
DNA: TGCAGTGCGACAGGACCAACTTTATATGGCTACACCTTC
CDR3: CSATGPTLYGYTF

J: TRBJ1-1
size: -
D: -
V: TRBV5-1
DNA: TGCGCCAGCAGCTTGAGCAGCACTGAAGCTTTCTTT
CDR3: CASSLSSTEAFF